Following are 19 T cell receptor beta chains from one sample sequenced in a study of T cell changes during pregnancy in multiple sclerosis. Produced via immunoSEQ multiplex PCR; TCRdb's table is partial and in-frame only. The sample shows roughly 86,000 clones, approximately 92% of them seen only once. The material sequenced was peripheral blood, taken in the first trimester of pregnancy. The receptors shown here come from a female donor with multiple sclerosis, enrolled in a pregnancy study.

The chain is built from TRBV19 and TRBJ2-1; a weak D match, TRBD2 (5 bases). The CDR3 runs 14 residues. The germline gives CDR1 LNHDA, CDR2 SQIVND (reference sequence). Trimming left V 3 bases short and J 9 bases short, with 15 bases between. CDR3 sequence: CASSIGLSGIEQFF. The CDR3 coding sequence is TGTGCCAGTAGTATTGGGTTATCGGGAATTGAGCAGTTCTTC.

This rearrangement joins TRBV25-1 to TRBJ2-6, with D maybe TRBD1 (6 bases). V was clipped by 2 bases and J by 0 bases, with 11 bases between them. The CDR3 sequence is 17 residues long. Germline V gene sequence: CDR1 MGHDK, CDR2 SYGVNS. The CDR3 DNA follows: TGTGCCAGCAGTGAACCAGGGGCCCACTCTGGGGCCAACGTCCTGACTTTC. Encoded protein: CASSEPGAHSGANVLTF.

The gene calls are TRBV7-9 and TRBJ2-3; D is possibly TRBD1 (5 bases). V lost 2 bases and J 2 bases, leaving 11 bases between the germline ends. The CDR3 runs 15 residues. Germline V gene sequence: CDR1 SEHNR, CDR2 FQNEAQ (reference sequence). Here the CDR3 DNA reads TGTGCCAGCAGCTTATTAGCAGGGCCCACAGATACGCAGTATTTT. Amino acid sequence: CASSLLAGPTDTQYF. The full variable domain, in which reference TRBV7-9 and TRBJ2-3 provide the parts outside the CDR3, is DTGVSQNPRHKITKRGQNVTFRCDPISEHNRLYWYRQTLGQGPEFLTYFQNEAQLEKSRLLSDRFSAERPKGSFSTLEIQRTEQGDSAMYLCASSLLAGPTDTQYFGPGTRLTVL.

The chain recombines TRBV5-1 with TRBJ2-2; 9 bases fit TRBD1. V lost 4 bases and J lost 3; bases outside the gene matches: 4. Germline V CDR1 and CDR2: SGHRS, YFSETQ. The CDR3 covers 15 residues. The CDR3 DNA follows: TGCGCCAGCAGCGCTCGGACAGGGGACACCGGGGAGCTGTTTTTT. Translated, it gives CASSARTGDTGELFF.

The chain carries TRBV7-6 and TRBJ2-1; the match to TRBD2 covers 9 bases. Germline CDR1 and CDR2: SGHVS and FNYEAQ. The V and J ends lost 1 base and 9 bases, in that order; junction bases with no gene match: 7. The CDR3 is 15 residues long. CDR3 coding DNA: TGTGCCAGCAGCTTAGTGGGACTAGCTGTGGGTGAGCAGTTCTTC. Encoded protein: CASSLVGLAVGEQFF.

J is TRBJ1-1 and V is TRBV19; the D is unclear. CDR3 size: 12 residues. Germline lookup yields CDR1 LNHDA and CDR2 SQIVND (reference sequence). Trimming took off 6 bases at V and 4 bases at J, with 9 bases between the two ends. CDR3: CASRLGGTEAFF. CDR3 nucleotides: TGTGCCAGTAGGCTGGGAGGCACTGAAGCTTTCTTT. Full variable domain (missing parts from reference TRBV19 and TRBJ1-1): DGGITQSPKYLFRKEGQNVTLSCEQNLNHDAMYWYRQDPGQGLRLIYYSQIVNDFQKGDIAEGYSVSREKKESFPLTVTSAQKNPTAFYLCASRLGGTEAFFGQGTRLTVV.

This clone was detected once. The chain carries TRBV9 and TRBJ2-1; 7 bases agree with TRBD2. Per the germline V gene, CDR1 is SGDLS and CDR2 is YYNGEE. Trimming removed 0 bases from V and 7 bases from J; junction bases left unmatched: 10. The CDR3 covers 16 residues. The CDR3 loop is CASSVGEGRIKNEQFF. The CDR3 region has the DNA TGTGCCAGCAGCGTAGGGGAGGGTAGGATTAAGAATGAGCAGTTCTTC.

V gene TRBV29-1 combines with J gene TRBJ2-7; D unresolved. Germline V CDR1 and CDR2: SQVTM, ANQGSEA. The CDR3 runs 11 residues. V was trimmed by 4 bases and J by 0 bases, leaving 4 bases between them. The CDR3 coding sequence is TGCAGCGTTGTATTCTCCTACGAGCAGTACTTC. It translates to CSVVFSYEQYF.

V gene TRBV6-5 combines with J gene TRBJ2-5; D is perhaps TRBD2 (5 bases). V lost 6 bases and J lost 4, with 12 bases in between. CDR3 length: 13 amino acids. Germline lookup yields CDR1 MNHEY and CDR2 SVGAGI. The CDR3 loop is CASSGGFRETQYF. The CDR3 DNA sequence: TGTGCCAGCAGCGGAGGCTTTCGAGAGACCCAGTACTTC.

The CDR3 here is CASSLEGGNTEAFF. In DNA, the CDR3 is TGTGCCAGCAGCTTAGAAGGCGGGAACACTGAAGCTTTCTTT. This chain connects TRBV11-2 to TRBJ1-1; no definite D call. Germline V gene sequence: CDR1 SGHAT, CDR2 FQNNGV. The V and J ends lost 0 bases and 1 base respectively, with 6 bases between them. This CDR3 spans 14 amino acids.

This rearrangement joins TRBV11-2 to TRBJ2-1; 13 bases align to TRBD2. Trimming removed 1 base from V and 9 bases from J; junction bases left unmatched: 9. The CDR3 is 17 residues long. Looked up from germline, CDR1 is SGHAT and CDR2 is FQNNGV. The chain's CDR3 is CASSLGALAGGPTEQFF. The DNA for the CDR3 is TGTGCCAGCAGCTTAGGAGCACTAGCGGGAGGGCCCACTGAGCAGTTCTTC.

The chain links TRBV28 to TRBJ2-7, with TRBD1 as a possible D gene (7 bases). The germline V and J ends were trimmed by 3 bases and 4 bases, with 13 bases remaining between them. CDR1 MDHEN and CDR2 SYDVKM come from the germline V gene. This CDR3 comprises 14 residues. This chain's CDR3 is CASSFRAGGYEQYF. CDR3 DNA sequence: TGTGCCAGCAGTTTTAGAGCAGGGGGGTACGAGCAGTACTTC.

The V call is TRBV25-1, the J call TRBJ1-2, with D possibly TRBD1 on 6 matching bases. Germline V gene sequence: CDR1 MGHDK, CDR2 SYGVNS. The CDR3 has 13 residues. Trimming pared 8 bases from V and 2 bases from J, leaving 12 bases between. The CDR3 loop reads CASAGTSNYGYTF. For the CDR3, the DNA is TGTGCCAGCGCCGGGACAAGCAACTATGGCTACACCTTC.

As DNA, the CDR3 is TGTGCCAGCAGTGAGGAATGGACAGGAGGCAATCAGCCCCAGCATTTT. Its translation: CASSEEWTGGNQPQHF. The V gene is TRBV6-1, the J gene TRBJ1-5, with TRBD1 matching 7 bases. Germline loops: CDR1 MNHNS, CDR2 SASEGT. The CDR3 totals 16 residues. Trimming removed 3 bases from V and 2 bases from J; junction bases left unmatched: 7.

This chain links TRBV5-1 with TRBJ2-3; no reliable D call. With 0 bases removed from V and 2 bases from J, the gap between germline ends came to 7 bases. CDR1 is SGHRS and CDR2 is YFSETQ in the germline V gene. This CDR3 is built from 14 residues. CDR3 sequence: CASSLEIDTDTQYF. CDR3 nucleotide sequence: TGCGCCAGCAGCTTGGAAATAGACACAGATACGCAGTATTTT.

J is TRBJ2-7 and V is TRBV5-6, with no clear D. The CDR3 runs 16 residues. Germline V gene lookup returns CDR1 SGHDT and CDR2 YYEEEE. The V end lost 1 base, the J end lost 1 base, and 15 bases lay between the germline ends. In DNA, the CDR3 is TGTGCCAGCAGCTTGCCCGACACCAGTACATCCTACGAGCAGTACTTC. Translating gives CASSLPDTSTSYEQYF.

The V call is TRBV4-1, the J call TRBJ1-1; D perhaps matches TRBD1 (5 bases). V was clipped by 3 bases and J by 4 bases, with 12 bases between them. The CDR3 contains 14 residues. In germline, CDR1 is MGHRA, CDR2 YSYEKL. As DNA, the CDR3 is TGCGCCAGCAGCCACGACGGGGGGTCCACTGAAGCTTTCTTT. This gives the protein CASSHDGGSTEAFF.

The V call is TRBV5-8, the J call TRBJ1-1, with 9 bases that match TRBD1. The V and J ends lost 2 bases and 2 bases, in that order; junction bases with no gene match: 7. Germline V lookup: CDR1 SGHTS, CDR2 YDEGEE. The CDR3 is made up of 16 amino acids. The CDR3 loop is CASSFLGGQGNTEAFF. DNA of the CDR3: TGTGCCAGCAGCTTCTTAGGGGGACAGGGAAACACTGAAGCTTTCTTT.

The J gene is TRBJ2-7, the V gene TRBV2; TRBD2 aligns across 9 bases. V dropped 3 bases and J dropped 4; count of bases not matched to a gene: 13. CDR3 size: 17 residues. Germline-derived CDR1 and CDR2 are SNHLY and FYNNEI. For the CDR3, the DNA is TGTGCCAGCAGTGATCCCTTAGGACTAGCGCAATATTACGAGCAGTACTTC. It encodes CASSDPLGLAQYYEQYF.